One and the same sample provided the 30 T cell receptor beta chains below, sequenced in a study of T cells in Graves' hyperthyroidism and ophthalmopathy. The source material, RNA transcripts, was used to amplify TCR beta CDR3 regions. The TCR CDR3 was amplified in a first-round RT-PCR using the HTBI primer set. TCRdb re-called the multiplex PCR reads through MiXCR, storing one row per CDR3 protein. The sample consists of about 760,000 distinct CDR3 sequences, about a third of them appearing once. The material sequenced was blood. The receptor source for this set is a woman aged 40 to 55 with Graves' hyperthyroidism.

This clonotype came up many times. The chain joins TRBV7-2 to TRBJ2-7; TRBD1 is a possible D gene (6 bases). This CDR3 is 16 amino acids long. The V and J ends lost 1 base and 4 bases respectively, with 17 bases between them. From germline, CDR1 is SGHTA and CDR2 FQGNSA. DNA for the CDR3: TGTGCCAGCAGCTTAGACAGGGAATGCTGCCTATACGAGCAGTACTTC. This encodes CASSLDRECCLYEQYF.

V gene TRBV7-9 combines with J gene TRBJ2-1; D is unresolved. Germline V gene data show CDR1 as SEHNR and CDR2 as FQNEAQ (reference sequence). V was pared by 4 bases and J by 5 bases, with 9 bases between. The CDR3 has 13 residues. The CDR3: CASSSPGDNEQFF. In nucleotides, the CDR3 is TGTGCCAGCAGCTCCCCGGGTGACAATGAGCAGTTCTTC.

This clonotype occurred a few times. The rearrangement uses TRBV12-3 or TRBV12-4 and TRBJ1-1; D is uncertain. CDR3 length equals 13 residues. V was clipped by 3 bases and J by 4 bases, with 9 bases between them. Here the CDR3 DNA reads TGTGCCAGCAGTTTGCGGCTGAGCACTGAAGCTTTCTTT. It is translated as CASSLRLSTEAFF.

This clonotype was seen more than once but under ten times. A much larger clone lies a single base off, so this may be a read error. The chain combines TRBV6-2 or TRBV6-3 with TRBJ1-5; the match to TRBD1 covers 10 bases. The CDR3 runs to 12 residues. V lost 8 bases, J lost 5 bases, and 0 bases stayed unmatched. The germline V gene has CDR1 MNHEY and CDR2 SVGEGT. The CDR3 loop is CASGTGDQPQHF. CDR3 nucleotide sequence: TGTGCCAGCGGGACAGGGGATCAGCCCCAGCATTTT.

V gene TRBV27 combines with J gene TRBJ1-1; D is unresolved. Germline-derived CDR1 and CDR2 are MNHEY and SMNVEV (reference sequence). The CDR3 is made up of 13 amino acids. V was pared by 0 bases and J by 9 bases, with 11 bases between. The CDR3 region is CASSLSAERKAFF. The CDR3 DNA is TGTGCCAGCAGTTTATCGGCAGAAAGGAAAGCTTTCTTT.

This clonotype has ten or more counts. The chain combines TRBV15 with TRBJ1-2; D is unclear. This CDR3 region has 13 residues. V lost 8 bases and J 5 bases, leaving 15 bases between the germline ends. From germline, CDR1 is LNHNV and CDR2 YYDKDF (reference sequence). CDR3 sequence: CATPGGRLYGYTF. As DNA, the CDR3 is TGTGCCACCCCTGGAGGCAGATTATATGGCTACACCTTC.

This clonotype occurred a few times. V gene TRBV4-2 combines with J gene TRBJ2-5; TRBD1 might be the D (6 bases). Per germline, CDR1 LGHNA and CDR2 YNFKEQ. This CDR3 is built from 14 residues. V lost 3 bases and J 4 bases, leaving 12 bases between the germline ends. DNA for the CDR3: TGTGCCAGCAGCCAGGAACAGGGCTCAGAGACCCAGTACTTC. Its protein is CASSQEQGSETQYF.

The gene calls are TRBV10-3 and TRBJ2-3; D call uncertain. The length of the CDR3 is 12 residues. Germline CDR1 and CDR2: ENHRY and SYGVKD. Trimming took off 4 bases at V and 3 bases at J, with 5 bases between the two ends. The CDR3 DNA reads as TGTGCCATCAGTGTTGGGACAGATACGCAGTATTTT. Encoded protein: CAISVGTDTQYF.

The V and J genes are TRBV4-3 and TRBJ1-2; the D gene is possibly TRBD1 (5 bases). Trimming pared 3 bases from V and 5 bases from J, leaving 19 bases between. The CDR3 spans 16 residues. Germline V lookup: CDR1 LGHNA, CDR2 YSLEER. The CDR3 DNA follows: TGCGCCAGCAGCCAGACGGAGAATCAGGGCGGTTATGGCTACACCTTC. Translation: CASSQTENQGGYGYTF.

This clonotype was seen once. A much larger clone lies a single base off, so this may be a read error. The chain employs TRBV20-1 and TRBJ2-7; D is undetermined. Germline V gene lookup returns CDR1 DFQATT and CDR2 SNEGSKA (reference sequence). V was pared by 1 base and J by 3 bases, with 7 bases between. The CDR3 runs 12 residues. The CDR3 here is CSARGPFYEQYF. In DNA form, the CDR3 reads TGCAGTGCTAGAGGGCCATTCTACGAGCAGTACTTC.

This clonotype was detected ten times or more. The chain combines TRBV7-9 with TRBJ1-2; D is ambiguous. CDR3 length equals 17 residues. Germline values: CDR1 SEHNR, CDR2 FQNEAQ (reference sequence). The V gene lost 1 base and the J gene lost 0 bases, with 15 bases spanning the gap. The CDR3 region has the DNA TGTGCCAGCAGCTTAGGGACCCTAACCAGCCCTAACTATGGCTACACCTTC. This codes for CASSLGTLTSPNYGYTF. The whole variable domain, remainder taken from reference TRBV7-9 and TRBJ1-2, is DTGVSQNPRHKITKRGQNVTFRCDPISEHNRLYWYRQTLGQGPEFLTYFQNEAQLEKSRLLSDRFSAERPKGSFSTLEIQRTEQGDSAMYLCASSLGTLTSPNYGYTFGSGTRLTVV.

This clonotype was recorded at least ten times. The chain is built from TRBV11-2 and TRBJ1-1, with a weak D call TRBD1 (5 bases). Between the trimmed V and J ends, which lost 6 bases and 4 bases, there was a span of 15 bases. This CDR3 comprises 14 residues. Per germline, CDR1 SGHAT and CDR2 FQNNGV. The CDR3 is CASSRTGGGTEAFF. The CDR3 nucleotides read TGTGCCAGCAGTCGAACTGGGGGTGGCACTGAAGCTTTCTTT.

In this sample, this clonotype turned up many times. The V gene is TRBV29-1, the J gene TRBJ2-5, with D hard to call. Germline V gene lookup returns CDR1 SQVTM and CDR2 ANQGSEA. The length of the CDR3 is 12 residues. V lost 5 bases, J lost 9 bases, and 16 bases lay in between. CDR3 DNA: TGCAGCGTTCGTGGGGAAGAAAGGGCCCAGTACTTC. Translated: CSVRGEERAQYF.

In this sample, this clonotype turned up a few times. The CDR3 nucleotides are TGTGCCAGCAGCTTGGACGTTGGCGGAACCTACGAGCAGTACTTC. Translated: CASSLDVGGTYEQYF. The V and J genes are TRBV5-4 and TRBJ2-7, with D hard to call. The CDR3 length is 15 residues. Germline V gives CDR1 SGHNT, CDR2 YYREEE (reference sequence). The V gene lost 0 bases and the J gene lost 2 bases, with 12 bases spanning the gap.

This clonotype has a count of ten or more. V and J are TRBV20-1 and TRBJ1-2; D is undetermined. V shed 3 bases and J shed 4 bases, with 18 bases lying between them. The CDR3 runs 15 residues. CDR1 is DFQATT, CDR2 SNEGSKA, per germline (reference sequence). In nucleotides, the CDR3 is TGCAGTGCTAGTCACGACGGAGTGCGTTTCTATGGCTACACCTTC. This encodes CSASHDGVRFYGYTF.

V gene TRBV19 combines with J gene TRBJ2-1; D is uncertain. The germline V and J ends were trimmed by 4 bases and 0 bases, with 13 bases remaining between them. The germline V gene encodes CDR1 LNHDA and CDR2 SQIVND (reference sequence). The CDR3 runs 16 residues. In DNA, the CDR3 is TGTGCCAGTAGTACCACCCTGTTCACCTCCTACAATGAGCAGTTCTTC. Protein: CASSTTLFTSYNEQFF.

This clonotype was seen repeatedly, ten times or more. CDR3 in amino acids: CATSEGGLDLHYGYTF. The CDR3 nucleotides read TGTGCCACCAGTGAGGGGGGACTGGATCTACACTATGGCTACACCTTC. The chain couples TRBV24-1 to TRBJ1-2, with a tentative D call TRBD1 (5 bases). Per germline, CDR1 KGHDR and CDR2 SFDVKD. There are 16 residues in the CDR3. The germline V and J ends were trimmed by 4 bases and 3 bases, with 17 bases remaining between them.

This clonotype has at least ten counts. The chain combines TRBV4-3 with TRBJ2-5, with 8 bases identical to TRBD1. CDR3 length: 15 amino acids. The ends lost 4 bases at V and 2 bases at J; junction bases unmatched: 6. From germline, CDR1 is LGHNA and CDR2 YSLEER. The CDR3 DNA reads TGCGCCAGCAGCCGGGGGACAGGCCAACAAGAGACCCAGTACTTC. Protein: CASSRGTGQQETQYF.

This clonotype was detected many times. J is TRBJ2-5 and V is TRBV4-2; maybe TRBD2 (7 bases). CDR1 is LGHNA, CDR2 YNFKEQ, per germline. V gave up 0 bases and J gave up 5 bases, with 13 bases separating them. The CDR3 loop spans 15 amino acids. The CDR3 reads CASSQDAGAGETQYF. The CDR3 nucleotides read TGTGCCAGCAGCCAAGACGCGGGGGCGGGGGAGACCCAGTACTTC.

The table lists this clonotype with many counts. The chain joins TRBV7-9 to TRBJ2-6; D might be TRBD2 (5 bases). There are 16 residues in the CDR3. Per the germline V gene, CDR1 is SEHNR and CDR2 is FQNEAQ (reference sequence). Deletions cut 6 bases from V and 1 base from J, with 13 bases between. As DNA, the CDR3 is TGTGCCAGCAGTCCTAGCCCAGGATCTGGGGCCAACGTCCTGACTTTC. It is translated as CASSPSPGSGANVLTF.

The rearrangement joins TRBV7-2 to TRBJ1-4; a weak D match, TRBD1 (5 bases). The V end was cut by 4 bases, the J end by 6 bases, with 18 bases between. Germline V gene data show CDR1 as SGHTA and CDR2 as FQGNSA. The CDR3 extends over 16 amino acids. The CDR3 spells CASSWRDGGSYEKLFF. Here the CDR3 DNA reads TGTGCCAGCAGCTGGAGGGATGGGGGTAGTTATGAAAAACTGTTTTTT.

The chain is built from TRBV20-1 and TRBJ2-7, with 8 bases aligning to TRBD1. There are 13 residues in the CDR3. Germline assignment: CDR1 DFQATT and CDR2 SNEGSKA (reference sequence). The J segment lost 2 bases and the V segment lost 2 bases, leaving 2 bases of the junction unmatched. The CDR3 loop is CSARRTGTYEQYF. DNA of the CDR3: TGCAGTGCTAGAAGGACAGGGACCTACGAGCAGTACTTC.

This clonotype was counted ten times or more. The CDR3 DNA reads TGTGCCAGTACCCCCCTCGGGGTTCCGAGGGGCTACACCTTC. This codes for CASTPLGVPRGYTF. This rearrangement joins TRBV19 to TRBJ1-2, with unresolved D. CDR3 size: 14 residues. Trimming removed 7 bases at V and 8 bases at J, with 20 bases between. Germline assignment: CDR1 LNHDA and CDR2 SQIVND (reference sequence).

The gene calls are TRBV3-1 and TRBJ2-3; a possible D gene is TRBD2 (6 bases). In germline, CDR1 is LGHDT, CDR2 YNNKEL (reference sequence). CDR3 size: 15 residues. The V and J ends lost 6 bases and 2 bases respectively, with 15 bases between them. CDR3 in amino acids: CASRDSGLTTDTQYF. The CDR3 nucleotides are TGTGCCAGCAGAGACTCGGGACTTACCACAGATACGCAGTATTTT.

J is TRBJ2-7 and V is TRBV9; possible D gene TRBD2, 5 bases. The germline V gene encodes CDR1 SGDLS and CDR2 YYNGEE. The V end lost 0 bases, the J end lost 9 bases, and 16 bases lay between the germline ends. CDR3 size: 14 residues. The CDR3 spells CASSVGLGVSGQYF. In DNA, the CDR3 is TGTGCCAGCAGCGTAGGTCTCGGGGTATCCGGGCAGTACTTC.

This clonotype was observed a few times. The chain has TRBV6-5 and TRBJ1-5, with 7 nucleotides matching TRBD1. V lost 7 bases and J lost 6; bases outside the gene matches: 9. Germline CDR1 reads MNHEY; CDR2 reads SVGAGI. The CDR3 runs 14 residues. The CDR3, as DNA: TGTGCCAGCATGATAGGCAGGGGGAGTCAGCCCCAGCATTTT. It is translated as CASMIGRGSQPQHF.

The rearrangement joins TRBV6-1 to TRBJ1-5; D unresolved. Germline CDR1 and CDR2: MNHNS and SASEGT. The V gene lost 4 bases and the J gene lost 0 bases, with 10 bases spanning the gap. The CDR3 loop spans 15 amino acids. The CDR3 reads CASSGDSNSNQPQHF. CDR3 nucleotides: TGTGCCAGCAGTGGGGATTCTAATAGCAATCAGCCCCAGCATTTT.

This clonotype was counted between two and nine times. The junction shows a germline mismatch at one end, possibly a read error. V usage is TRBV4-3 and J usage is TRBJ1-1; D not certain. Germline V gene sequence: CDR1 LGHNA, CDR2 YSLEER. The CDR3 has 14 residues. In DNA, the CDR3 is TGCGCCAGCAGGCAAGATGGCGGGAACACTGAAGCTTTCTTT. Encoded protein: CASRQDGGNTEAFF.

J is TRBJ2-5 and V is TRBV29-1, with TRBD2 matching 7 bases. CDR1 and CDR2 from the germline V gene are SQVTM and ANQGSEA. V shed 7 bases, J shed 5 bases, and the junction held 7 bases outside the gene matches. The length of the CDR3 is 12 residues. The CDR3 protein is CSADWEGETQYF. CDR3 bases: TGCAGCGCCGATTGGGAGGGTGAGACCCAGTACTTC.

The V and J genes are TRBV10-3 and TRBJ1-2, with 7 bases matching TRBD1. CDR1 ENHRY and CDR2 SYGVKD come from the germline V gene. V shed 6 bases and J 4 bases; nucleotides not matched to a gene: 11. This CDR3 has 15 residues. In DNA form, the CDR3 reads TGTGCCATCAGGAGAACAGGGGTTTCATTCTATGGCTACACCTTC. Its protein product is CAIRRTGVSFYGYTF.